These 26 T cell receptor beta chains came from one sample sequenced in a study of blood T cell repertoires in COVID-19. Data came from immunoSEQ multiplex PCR; TCRdb stores just in-frame clones and leaves some out. The data hold about 310,000 clones, with 80% to 90% observed a single time. What was sequenced was PBMCs or T cells enriched from blood (not recorded which). The receptors stem from a woman between 18 and 29 years old who had recovered from COVID-19.

In this sample, this clone turned up once. The chain recombines TRBV3-1 (or the pseudogene TRBV3-2) with TRBJ2-1; D remains unclear. Germline V gene sequence: CDR1 LGHDT, CDR2 YNNKEL (reference sequence). The CDR3 has 20 residues. Trimming left V 1 base short and J 6 bases short, with 28 bases between. The CDR3: CASSQVKTNFRAHKVNEQFF. The DNA of the CDR3 is TGTGCCAGCAGCCAAGTAAAAACCAATTTTAGAGCGCATAAAGTCAATGAGCAGTTCTTC.

The chain joins TRBV14 to TRBJ1-2; TRBD1 is a possible D gene (5 bases). Trimming took 0 bases from V and 3 from J, leaving 5 bases between them. This CDR3 has 13 amino acids. Germline-derived CDR1 and CDR2 are SGHDN and FVKESK. This CDR3 reads CASSQDRDYGYTF. DNA for the CDR3: TGTGCCAGCAGCCAAGACAGGGACTATGGCTACACCTTC.

The J gene is TRBJ2-7, the V gene TRBV6-5; 7 nucleotides align to TRBD2. CDR3 length equals 14 residues. V was pared by 5 bases and J by 4 bases, with 8 bases of the junction left unmatched. Germline V gene sequence: CDR1 MNHEY, CDR2 SVGAGI. CDR3 protein: CASSPGLTTYEQYF. The CDR3 nucleotides are TGTGCCAGCAGTCCGGGACTAACAACTTACGAGCAGTACTTC.

This chain links TRBV28 with TRBJ2-5; 9 bases align to TRBD1. J gave up 4 bases and V 5 bases, and 11 bases lay outside the gene matches. This CDR3 spans 16 amino acids. CDR1 MDHEN and CDR2 SYDVKM come from the germline V gene. The CDR3 loop reads CASSNPSGTGLETQYF. For the CDR3, the DNA is TGTGCCAGCAGTAATCCGTCCGGGACAGGGTTAGAGACCCAGTACTTC. Full variable domain (missing parts from reference TRBV28 and TRBJ2-5): DVKVTQSSRYLVKRTGEKVFLECVQDMDHENMFWYRQDPGLGLRLIYFSYDVKMKEKGDIPEGYSVSREKKERFSLILESASTNQTSMYLCASSNPSGTGLETQYFGPGTRLLVL.

V and J are TRBV27 and TRBJ1-1; the D is unclear. Germline CDR1 MNHEY, CDR2 SMNVEV (reference sequence). V shed 6 bases and J shed 7 bases, with 15 bases lying between them. CDR3 length equals 13 residues. The CDR3: CASSPSFGREAFF. The CDR3 DNA is TGTGCCAGCAGCCCTAGTTTTGGCCGTGAAGCTTTCTTT.

The gene calls are TRBV27 and TRBJ1-1, with a tentative D call TRBD1 (6 bases). The V gene's germline CDR1 is MNHEY and CDR2 SMNVEV (reference sequence). The germline V and J ends were trimmed by 2 bases and 5 bases, with 15 bases remaining between them. The length of the CDR3 is 15 residues. CDR3 nucleotides: TGTGCCAGCAGTTTAGATGGGGGCGCTGAGACTGAAGCTTTCTTT. This sequence encodes CASSLDGGAETEAFF.

This clone was counted a few times. CDR3 region: CASSPEWNGYEQYF. In nucleotides, the CDR3 is TGTGCCAGCAGCCCGGAGTGGAATGGCTACGAGCAGTACTTC. This chain connects TRBV5-4 to TRBJ2-7, with no clear D. V lost 4 bases, J lost 3 bases, and 14 bases lay in between. The CDR3 length is 14 residues. The germline CDR1 and CDR2 sequences are SGHNT and YYREEE (reference sequence).

The chain combines TRBV11-2 with TRBJ1-1; possible D gene TRBD1, 6 bases. The CDR3 runs to 14 residues. Per germline, CDR1 SGHAT and CDR2 FQNNGV. The V end was cut by 3 bases, the J end by 2 bases, with 10 bases between. As DNA, the CDR3 is TGTGCCAGCAGCTTCACAGGGTATAACACTGAAGCTTTCTTT. Encoded protein: CASSFTGYNTEAFF.

The rearrangement joins TRBV4-2 to TRBJ1-3; maybe TRBD1 (5 bases). CDR3 size: 19 residues. Germline V CDR1 and CDR2: LGHNA, YNFKEQ. V lost 5 bases and J lost 0, with 23 bases in between. The CDR3 protein is CASSTQSFSGAISGNTIYF. The CDR3 bases are TGTGCCAGCAGCACTCAGTCCTTCTCTGGGGCCATCTCTGGAAACACCATATATTTT.

The gene calls are TRBV27 and TRBJ1-1; 7 nucleotides align to TRBD1. The CDR3 contains 16 residues. V lost 2 bases to trimming and J lost 4 bases; unmatched junction nucleotides: 10. Germline V CDR1 and CDR2: MNHEY, SMNVEV (reference sequence). In DNA, the CDR3 is TGTGCCAGCAGTTTAGACTGGGGACAGACGAGCACTGAAGCTTTCTTT. Translation gives CASSLDWGQTSTEAFF.

The chain couples TRBV7-3 to TRBJ2-5, with 7 bases fitting TRBD2. CDR1 and CDR2 from the germline V gene are SGHTA and FQGTGA. V was clipped by 2 bases and J by 1 base; unmatched bases: 1. This CDR3 comprises 14 residues. The CDR3 bases are TGTGCCAGCAGCTTAGGCGGGAGCCAAGAGACCCAGTACTTC. It specifies CASSLGGSQETQYF.

V gene TRBV28 combines with J gene TRBJ1-2; TRBD1 aligns across 7 bases. The CDR3 runs to 16 residues. Germline CDR1 is MDHEN and CDR2 is SYDVKM. Trimming at V came to 5 bases and at J to 8 bases, leaving 17 bases not matched to a gene. The CDR3: CASSLTGEISQRGYTF. DNA for the CDR3: TGTGCCAGCAGTCTCACAGGGGAAATCTCCCAAAGGGGCTACACCTTC.

CDR3 DNA: TGTGCCAGCACGACAGGGTCAGGGATGAACACTGAAGCTTTCTTT. Its protein is CASTTGSGMNTEAFF. The rearrangement joins TRBV6-5 to TRBJ1-1; TRBD1 matches at 7 bases. Germline CDR1 reads MNHEY; CDR2 reads SVGAGI. The CDR3 contains 15 residues. The ends lost 7 bases at V and 0 bases at J; junction bases unmatched: 8.

V gene TRBV9 combines with J gene TRBJ2-1, with D possibly being TRBD2 (6 bases). V gave up 3 bases and J gave up 0 bases, with 10 bases separating them. The CDR3 consists of 15 residues. The germline V gene has CDR1 SGDLS and CDR2 YYNGEE. The CDR3 spells CASSGRVDSYNEQFF. The CDR3 DNA is TGTGCCAGCAGCGGGAGGGTTGACTCCTACAATGAGCAGTTCTTC.

The chain joins TRBV19 to TRBJ1-6; 7 bases are shared with TRBD1. Looked up from germline, CDR1 is LNHDA and CDR2 is SQIVND (reference sequence). This CDR3 spans 14 amino acids. The V gene end was trimmed by 5 bases and the J gene end by 16 bases; junction bases not matched to a gene: 14. CDR3 nucleotide sequence: TGTGCCAGTAGTGGCTCCGACAGGGAGACTCCTCTCCACTTT. Amino acids: CASSGSDRETPLHF.

This clone was recorded once. This chain links TRBV6-5 with TRBJ2-7; tentatively, D is TRBD1 (7 bases). Trimming took 4 bases from V and 7 from J, leaving 20 bases between them. This CDR3 contains 15 residues. The germline gives CDR1 MNHEY, CDR2 SVGAGI. The chain's CDR3 is CASSFRGELELEQYF. DNA for the CDR3: TGTGCCAGCAGTTTCAGGGGGGAATTGGAGTTGGAGCAGTACTTC.

This chain links TRBV28 with TRBJ2-5; D remains unclear. This CDR3 contains 15 residues. Germline V CDR1 and CDR2: MDHEN, SYDVKM. V lost 3 bases, J lost 5 bases, and 16 bases lay in between. CDR3 nucleotides: TGTGCCAGCAGTTTGGCCTTAGGAGTGACGGAGACCCAGTACTTC. It specifies CASSLALGVTETQYF.

This clone came up a few times. This chain links TRBV28 with TRBJ1-1; D is uncertain. The CDR3 loop spans 14 amino acids. Germline loops: CDR1 MDHEN, CDR2 SYDVKM. V lost 1 base and J 4 bases, leaving 10 bases between the germline ends. The CDR3: CASSLSAEATEAFF. CDR3 DNA sequence: TGTGCCAGCAGTTTATCCGCGGAGGCCACTGAAGCTTTCTTT.

The chain links TRBV6-2 or TRBV6-3 to TRBJ2-7; D possibly corresponds to TRBD1 (7 bases). Germline V gene data show CDR1 as MNHEY and CDR2 as SVGEGT. Trimming took 0 bases from V and 5 from J, leaving 14 bases between them. The CDR3 is 15 amino acids. CDR3 sequence reads: CASSYSSGGGNEQYF. The CDR3 nucleotides read TGTGCCAGCAGTTACTCTTCCGGAGGGGGCAACGAGCAGTACTTC.

The rearrangement uses TRBV2 and TRBJ1-2; 8 bases line up with TRBD1. CDR3 length: 16 amino acids. V was pared by 6 bases and J by 3 bases, with 12 bases of the junction left unmatched. Germline V gene lookup returns CDR1 SNHLY and CDR2 FYNNEI. The CDR3 loop reads CASRAGTGHRYYGYTF. The CDR3 coding sequence is TGTGCCAGCAGGGCCGGGACAGGACACCGTTACTATGGCTACACCTTC.

This clone was observed once. V is TRBV5-4 and J is TRBJ1-2, with no clear D. The CDR3 is 13 amino acids. CDR1 SGHNT and CDR2 YYREEE come from the germline V gene (reference sequence). The V end lost 4 bases, the J end lost 0 bases, and 7 bases lay between the germline ends. The CDR3 DNA follows: TGTGCCAGCAGCGTTAGTACTAACTATGGCTACACCTTC. It yields the protein CASSVSTNYGYTF.

This chain connects TRBV15 to TRBJ1-3, with 10 bases that match TRBD1. In germline, CDR1 is LNHNV, CDR2 YYDKDF (reference sequence). With V trimmed by 2 bases and J by 4 bases, 2 bases remained unmatched. CDR3 length: 15 amino acids. In nucleotides, the CDR3 is TGTGCCACCAGCAGATCGGGACAGGGGGGAAACACCATATATTTT. Its translation is CATSRSGQGGNTIYF.

This chain uses TRBV6-2 or TRBV6-3 with TRBJ2-2; tentative D call: TRBD2 (6 bases). Germline V gives CDR1 MNHEY, CDR2 SVGEGT. The length of the CDR3 is 18 residues. V gave up 1 base and J gave up 5 bases, with 20 bases separating them. CDR3 in amino acids: CASSYLAGTGHKTGELFF. The CDR3 region has the DNA TGTGCCAGCAGTTACTTGGCCGGGACTGGCCACAAAACCGGGGAGCTGTTTTTT.

The table lists this clone with a count of one. This chain links TRBV11-2 with TRBJ2-3, with 12 bases identical to TRBD2. CDR3 length equals 13 residues. Germline lookup yields CDR1 SGHAT and CDR2 FQNNGV. J gave up 4 bases and V 9 bases, and 2 bases lay outside the gene matches. The CDR3 reads CASRLAGADTQYF. CDR3 sequence (DNA): TGTGCCAGTCGACTAGCGGGAGCAGATACGCAGTATTTT.

The genes are TRBV21-1 and TRBJ1-5; the listed D gene, TRBD1, was not tested against the DNA. TRBV21-1 is assigned pseudogene status. This CDR3 region has 14 residues. The CDR3 region is CASSKAGARYSQHF. CDR3 DNA: TGTGCCAGCAGCAAAGCGGGGGCGCGATATTCCCAGCATTTT.

The chain carries TRBV15 and TRBJ1-1, with a possible D match to TRBD1 (5 bases). The CDR3 is made up of 15 amino acids. Germline V lookup: CDR1 LNHNV, CDR2 YYDKDF (reference sequence). The V gene lost 1 base and the J gene lost 4 bases, with 13 bases spanning the gap. Here the CDR3 reads CATSRVKGWGTEAFF. The DNA for the CDR3 is TGTGCCACCAGCAGAGTAAAGGGGTGGGGCACTGAAGCTTTCTTT.